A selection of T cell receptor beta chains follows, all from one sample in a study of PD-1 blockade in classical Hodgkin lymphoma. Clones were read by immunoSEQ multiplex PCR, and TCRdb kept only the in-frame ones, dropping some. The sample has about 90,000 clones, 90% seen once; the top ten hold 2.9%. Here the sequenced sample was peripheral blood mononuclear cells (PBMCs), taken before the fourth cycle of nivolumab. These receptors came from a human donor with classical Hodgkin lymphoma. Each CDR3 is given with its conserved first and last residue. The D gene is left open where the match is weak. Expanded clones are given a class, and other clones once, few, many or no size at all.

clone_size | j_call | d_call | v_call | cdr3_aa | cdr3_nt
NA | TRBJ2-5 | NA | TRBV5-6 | CASSLGGPQETQYF | TGTGCCAGCAGCTTGGGGGGGCCCCAAGAGACCCAGTACTTC
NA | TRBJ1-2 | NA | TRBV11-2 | CADDLTSNYGYTF | TGTGCCGACGATCTGACCTCTAACTATGGCTACACCTTC
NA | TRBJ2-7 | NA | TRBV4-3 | CASSPLLYHEQYF | TGCGCCAGCAGCCCCTTGCTGTACCACGAGCAGTACTTC
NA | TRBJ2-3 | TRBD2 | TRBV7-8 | CASSRLAGHTDTQYF | TGTGCCAGCAGCCGACTAGCGGGGCACACAGATACGCAGTATTTT
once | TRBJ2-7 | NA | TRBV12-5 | CASVPPARDEQYF | TGTGCTAGTGTTCCCCCCGCCCGCGACGAGCAGTACTTC
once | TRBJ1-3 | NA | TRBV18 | CASSPLPGVSGNTIYF | TGTGCCAGCTCACCACTCCCAGGGGTGTCTGGAAACACCATATATTTT
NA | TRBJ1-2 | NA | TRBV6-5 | CALTWAANYGYTF | TGTGCCTTAACTTGGGCAGCCAACTATGGCTACACCTTC
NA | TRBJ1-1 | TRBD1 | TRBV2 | CASTLRTGGFEEAFF | TGTGCCAGCACTCTTCGGACAGGTGGGTTCGAAGAAGCTTTCTTT
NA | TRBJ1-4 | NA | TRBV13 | CASSLSPTNEKLFF | TGTGCCAGCAGCTTAAGCCCAACTAATGAAAAACTGTTTTTT
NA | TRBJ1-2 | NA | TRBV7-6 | CASSSPLGGYTF | TGTGCCAGCAGTTCTCCCTTAGGGGGCTACACCTTC
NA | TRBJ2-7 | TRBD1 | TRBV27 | CASSLGRTGGGEQYF | TGTGCCAGCAGTTTAGGCCGGACAGGGGGAGGCGAGCAGTACTTC
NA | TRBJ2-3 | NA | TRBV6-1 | CASSEEAGSTDTQYF | TGTGCCAGCAGTGAAGAGGCGGGGAGCACAGATACGCAGTATTTT
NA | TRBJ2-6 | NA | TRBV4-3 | CASSPGAGANVLTF | TGCGCCAGCAGCCCGGGGGCAGGGGCCAACGTCCTGACTTTC
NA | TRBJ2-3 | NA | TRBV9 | CASSVDPQTRTDTQYF | TGTGCCAGCAGCGTAGATCCCCAGACCCGCACAGATACGCAGTATTTT
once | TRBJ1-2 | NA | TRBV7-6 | CASSLEAAGRVGYTF | TGTGCCAGCAGCTTAGAGGCGGCAGGGAGGGTGGGCTACACCTTC
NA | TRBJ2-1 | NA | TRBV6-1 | CASSDGQSYNEQFF | TGTGCCAGCAGTGATGGTCAGAGTTACAATGAGCAGTTCTTC
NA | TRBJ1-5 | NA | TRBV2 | CASSVGSNQPQHF | TGTGCCAGCAGTGTAGGCAGCAATCAGCCCCAGCATTTT
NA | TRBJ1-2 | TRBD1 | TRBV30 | CAWSAGTGYGYTF | TGTGCCTGGAGTGCCGGGACAGGCTATGGCTACACCTTC
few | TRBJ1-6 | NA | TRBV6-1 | CASSEGGSYSPLHF | TGTGCCAGCAGTGAAGGCGGGAGTTATTCACCCCTCCACTTT
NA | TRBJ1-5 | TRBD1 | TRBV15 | CATSRGDREGYQPQHF | TGTGCCACCAGCAGAGGGGACAGGGAAGGGTATCAGCCCCAGCATTTT
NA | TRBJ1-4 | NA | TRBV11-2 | CASSLNRAEKLFF | TGTGCCAGCAGCTTGAACAGGGCTGAAAAACTGTTTTTT
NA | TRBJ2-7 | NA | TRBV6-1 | CASSTRTDTYEQYF | TGTGCCAGCAGTACCAGGACGGACACCTACGAGCAGTACTTC
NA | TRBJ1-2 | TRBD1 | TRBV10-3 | CATPGQYYGYTF | TGTGCCACCCCGGGACAGTACTATGGCTACACCTTC
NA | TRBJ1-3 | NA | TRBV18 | CASSPNRSGNTIYF | TGTGCCAGCTCACCAAACCGCTCTGGAAACACCATATATTTT
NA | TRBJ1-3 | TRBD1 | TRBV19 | CASSSLGSGQGTNTIYF | TGTGCCAGTAGTTCTCTAGGATCGGGACAGGGAACAAACACCATATATTTT
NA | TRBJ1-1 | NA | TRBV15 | CATSRDRPLNTEAFF | TGTGCCACCAGCAGAGATAGGCCGCTGAACACTGAAGCTTTCTTT
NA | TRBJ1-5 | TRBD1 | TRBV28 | CATHPGWTGVRAQHF | TGTGCCACCCACCCCGGTTGGACAGGGGTTAGGGCCCAGCATTTT
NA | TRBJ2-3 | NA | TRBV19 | CASSSQRDTQYF | TGTGCCTCTAGCAGTCAGCGGGATACGCAGTATTTT
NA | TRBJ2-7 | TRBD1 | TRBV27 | CASSWGQSYEQYF | TGTGCCAGCAGCTGGGGACAGAGCTACGAGCAGTACTTC
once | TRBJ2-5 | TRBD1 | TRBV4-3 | CASSQGTGVDETQYF | TGCGCCAGCAGCCAAGGGACAGGGGTGGACGAGACCCAGTACTTC
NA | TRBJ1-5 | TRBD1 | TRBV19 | CASKGGDRGRQPQHF | TGTGCCAGTAAAGGGGGAGACAGGGGTCGACAGCCCCAGCATTTT
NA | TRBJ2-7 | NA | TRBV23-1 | CASSQSSSCYPYEQYF | TGCGCCAGCAGTCAATCGTCCTCTTGCTATCCCTACGAGCAGTACTTC
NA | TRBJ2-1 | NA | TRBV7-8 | CASSLEYTPGNEQFF | TGTGCCAGCAGCTTAGAGTACACCCCGGGGAATGAGCAGTTCTTC
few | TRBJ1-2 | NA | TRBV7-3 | CASSPRAGGYTF | TGTGCCAGCAGCCCCAGGGCCGGGGGCTACACCTTC
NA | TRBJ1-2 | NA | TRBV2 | CAGTTPAGAKGYTF | TGTGCCGGCACCACCCCTGCAGGGGCAAAGGGCTACACCTTC
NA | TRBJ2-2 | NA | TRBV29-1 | CSVEAYTGELFF | TGCAGCGTTGAAGCTTACACCGGGGAGCTGTTTTTT
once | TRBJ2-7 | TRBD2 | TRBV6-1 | CASSEPGLAVYSGYEQYF | TGTGCCAGCAGTGAGCCGGGACTAGCGGTTTATTCCGGCTACGAGCAGTACTTC
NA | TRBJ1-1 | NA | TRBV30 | CAWSAVSVVKAFF | TGTGCCTGGAGCGCCGTGAGTGTGGTAAAAGCTTTCTTT
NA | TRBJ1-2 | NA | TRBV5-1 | CASSDVTNYGYTF | TGCGCCAGCAGCGACGTAACTAACTATGGCTACACCTTC
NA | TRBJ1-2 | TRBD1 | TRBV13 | CASSDGPGGAEYGYTF | TGTGCCAGCAGCGACGGCCCAGGGGGCGCGGAGTATGGCTACACCTTC
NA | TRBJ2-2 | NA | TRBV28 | CASSFRGLNTGELFF | TGTGCCAGCAGTTTCCGGGGTCTCAACACCGGGGAGCTGTTTTTT
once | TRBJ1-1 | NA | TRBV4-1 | CASSQDFGGYTEAFF | TGCGCCAGCAGCCAAGATTTTGGAGGGTACACTGAAGCTTTCTTT
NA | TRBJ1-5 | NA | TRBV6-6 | CASRGPINQPQHF | TGTGCCAGCAGGGGACCTATCAATCAGCCCCAGCATTTT
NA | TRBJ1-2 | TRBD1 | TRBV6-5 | CASSRTGGYGYTF | TGTGCCAGCAGCAGAACAGGGGGCTATGGCTACACCTTC
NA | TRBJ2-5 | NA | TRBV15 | CATSFLARETQYF | TGTGCCACCAGTTTTCTGGCCAGAGAGACCCAGTACTTC
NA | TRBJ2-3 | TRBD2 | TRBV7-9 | CASAGGFTDTQYF | TGTGCCAGCGCGGGGGGATTCACAGATACGCAGTATTTT
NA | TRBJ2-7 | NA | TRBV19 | CASKGGGINEQYF | TGTGCCAGTAAGGGAGGGGGCATCAACGAGCAGTACTTC
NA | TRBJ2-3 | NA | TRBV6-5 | CASGLAFTDTQYF | TGTGCCAGCGGGCTAGCCTTCACAGATACGCAGTATTTT
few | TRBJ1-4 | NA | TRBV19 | CASSMGATNEKLFF | TGTGCCAGTAGTATGGGTGCAACTAATGAAAAACTGTTTTTT
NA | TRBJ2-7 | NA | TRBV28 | CASSFSVTGLRYEQYF | TGTGCCAGCAGTTTTTCGGTGACAGGCCTCCGATACGAGCAGTACTTC
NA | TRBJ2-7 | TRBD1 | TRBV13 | CASSWGQTFTYEQYF | TGTGCCAGCAGCTGGGGACAGACTTTTACCTACGAGCAGTACTTC
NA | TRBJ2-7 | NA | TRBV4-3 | CASSQADSYEQYF | TGCGCCAGCAGCCAAGCTGACAGCTACGAGCAGTACTTC